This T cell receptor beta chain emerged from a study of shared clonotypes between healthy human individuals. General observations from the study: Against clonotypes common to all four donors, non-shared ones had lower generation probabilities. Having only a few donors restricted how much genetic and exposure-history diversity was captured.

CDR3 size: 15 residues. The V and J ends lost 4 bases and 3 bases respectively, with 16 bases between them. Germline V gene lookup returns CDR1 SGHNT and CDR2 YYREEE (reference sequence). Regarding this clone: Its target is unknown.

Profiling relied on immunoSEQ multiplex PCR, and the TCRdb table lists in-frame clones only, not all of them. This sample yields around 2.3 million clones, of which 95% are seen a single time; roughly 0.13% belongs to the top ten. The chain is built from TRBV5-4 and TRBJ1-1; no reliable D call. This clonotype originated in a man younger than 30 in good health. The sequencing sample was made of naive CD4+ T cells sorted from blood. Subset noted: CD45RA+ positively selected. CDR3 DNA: TGTGCCAGCAGCCGCGGGGTTCAGGAATACACTGAAGCTTTCTTT. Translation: CASSRGVQEYTEAFF.